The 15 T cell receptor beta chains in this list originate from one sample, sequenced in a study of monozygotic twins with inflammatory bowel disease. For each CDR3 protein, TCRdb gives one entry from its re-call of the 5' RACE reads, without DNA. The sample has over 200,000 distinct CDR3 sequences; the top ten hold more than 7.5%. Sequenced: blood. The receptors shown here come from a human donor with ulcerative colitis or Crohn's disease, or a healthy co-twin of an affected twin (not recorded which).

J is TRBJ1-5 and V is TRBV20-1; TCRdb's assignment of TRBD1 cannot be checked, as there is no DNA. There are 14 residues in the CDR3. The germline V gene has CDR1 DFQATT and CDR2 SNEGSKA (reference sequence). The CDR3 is CSAREPNSNQPQHF.

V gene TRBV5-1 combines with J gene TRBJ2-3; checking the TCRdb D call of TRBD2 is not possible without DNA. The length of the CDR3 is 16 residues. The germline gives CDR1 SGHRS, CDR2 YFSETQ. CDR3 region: CASSWGGGGTTDTQYF.

The CDR3 spells CASSLAPTRDNSPLHF. The genes are TRBV5-1 and TRBJ1-6; lacking DNA, the TRBD1 call made by TCRdb goes unchecked. The CDR3 totals 16 residues. The germline V gene has CDR1 SGHRS and CDR2 YFSETQ.

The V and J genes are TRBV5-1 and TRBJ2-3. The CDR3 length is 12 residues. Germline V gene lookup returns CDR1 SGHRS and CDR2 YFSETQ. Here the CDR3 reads CASSAITDTQYF.

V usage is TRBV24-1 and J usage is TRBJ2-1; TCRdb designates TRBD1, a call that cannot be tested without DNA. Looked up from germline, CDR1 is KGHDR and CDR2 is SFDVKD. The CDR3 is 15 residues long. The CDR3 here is CATPPWADIPNEQFF.

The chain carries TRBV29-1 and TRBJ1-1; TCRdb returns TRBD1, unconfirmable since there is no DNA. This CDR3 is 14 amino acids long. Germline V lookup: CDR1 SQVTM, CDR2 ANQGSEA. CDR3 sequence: CSVILGQGGTEAFF.

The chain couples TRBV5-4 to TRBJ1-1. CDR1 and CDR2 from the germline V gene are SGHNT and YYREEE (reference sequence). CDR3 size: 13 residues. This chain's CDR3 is CASSRGRNTEAFF.

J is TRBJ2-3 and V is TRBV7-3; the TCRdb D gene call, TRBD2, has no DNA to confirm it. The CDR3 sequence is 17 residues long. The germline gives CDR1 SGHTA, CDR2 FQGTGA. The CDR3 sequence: CASSEGTSGGITDTQYF. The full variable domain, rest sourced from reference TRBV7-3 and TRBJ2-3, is GAGVSQTPSNKVTEKGKYVELRCDPISGHTALYWYRQSLGQGPEFLIYFQGTGAADDSGLPNDRFFAVRPEGSVSTLKIQRTERGDSAVYLCASSEGTSGGITDTQYFGPGTRLTVL.

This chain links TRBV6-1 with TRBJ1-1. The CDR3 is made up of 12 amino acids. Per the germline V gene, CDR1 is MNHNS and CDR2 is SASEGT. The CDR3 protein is CASLRMNTEAFF.

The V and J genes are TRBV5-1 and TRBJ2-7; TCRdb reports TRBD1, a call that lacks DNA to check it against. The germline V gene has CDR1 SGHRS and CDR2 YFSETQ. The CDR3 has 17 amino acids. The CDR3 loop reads CASSFSPGQGISYEQYF.

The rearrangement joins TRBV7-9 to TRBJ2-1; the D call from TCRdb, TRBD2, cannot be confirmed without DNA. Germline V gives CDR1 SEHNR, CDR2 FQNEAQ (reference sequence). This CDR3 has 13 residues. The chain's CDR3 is CASSSGGANEQFF.

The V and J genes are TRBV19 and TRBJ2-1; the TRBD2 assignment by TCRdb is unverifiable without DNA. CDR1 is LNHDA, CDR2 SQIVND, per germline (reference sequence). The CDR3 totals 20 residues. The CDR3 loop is CASTRSGRAVVRPVWDEQFF.

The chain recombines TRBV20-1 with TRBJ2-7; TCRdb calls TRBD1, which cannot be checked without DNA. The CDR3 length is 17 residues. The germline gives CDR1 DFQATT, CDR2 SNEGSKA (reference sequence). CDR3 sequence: CSALTHELQGSTYEQYF.

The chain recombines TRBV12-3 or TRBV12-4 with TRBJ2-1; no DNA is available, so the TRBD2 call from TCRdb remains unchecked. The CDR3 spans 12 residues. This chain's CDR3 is CASSLELDVKIF.

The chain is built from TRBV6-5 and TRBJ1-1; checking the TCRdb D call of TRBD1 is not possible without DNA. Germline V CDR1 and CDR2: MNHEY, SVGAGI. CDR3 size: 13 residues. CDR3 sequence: CASSSGEYAQAFF.